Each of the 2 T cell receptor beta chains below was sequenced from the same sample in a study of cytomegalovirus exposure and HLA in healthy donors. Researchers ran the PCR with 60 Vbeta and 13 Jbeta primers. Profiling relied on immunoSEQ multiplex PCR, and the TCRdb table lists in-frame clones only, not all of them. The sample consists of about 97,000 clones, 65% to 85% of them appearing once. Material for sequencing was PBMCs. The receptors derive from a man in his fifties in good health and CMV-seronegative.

CDR3 region: CASSHKLADNEQFF. CDR3 in DNA: TGTGCCAGCAGCCATAAGCTAGCGGACAATGAGCAGTTCTTC. This sequence joins TRBV14 and TRBJ2-1; 7 bases line up with TRBD2. The trim removed 3 bases at V and 5 bases at J, leaving 4 bases unmatched. Germline V gives CDR1 SGHDN, CDR2 FVKESK. This CDR3 has 14 residues.

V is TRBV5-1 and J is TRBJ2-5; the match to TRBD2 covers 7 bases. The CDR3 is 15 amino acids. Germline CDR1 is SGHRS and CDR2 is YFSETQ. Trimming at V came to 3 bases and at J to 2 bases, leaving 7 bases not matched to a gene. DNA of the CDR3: TGCGCCAGCAGCTGGGCTAGCGGCTCTCAAGAGACCCAGTACTTC. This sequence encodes CASSWASGSQETQYF.